This passage covers 32 T cell receptor beta chains from one sample sequenced in a study of blood T cell repertoires in COVID-19. The method was immunoSEQ multiplex PCR; TCRdb's version includes in-frame clones alone and lacks a portion of them. The sample yields over 60,000 clones, around 90% seen once. Source material: peripheral blood. Source of these receptors: a man aged 50 to 59 with acute or convalescent COVID-19.

The chain uses TRBV10-3 and TRBJ2-3; 7 positions agree with TRBD2. The CDR3 spans 16 residues. Germline V gene data show CDR1 as ENHRY and CDR2 as SYGVKD. Trimming removed 4 bases from V and 1 base from J; junction bases left unmatched: 8. CDR3 sequence (DNA): TGTGCCATCAGTGGGAGTTCTAGCGGACGCACAGATACGCAGTATTTT. It codes for CAISGSSSGRTDTQYF.

The chain uses TRBV14 and TRBJ2-1; D is perhaps TRBD1 (6 bases). V lost 5 bases, J lost 3 bases, and 11 bases lay in between. Germline assignment: CDR1 SGHDN and CDR2 FVKESK. The CDR3 spans 14 residues. CDR3 region: CASSFPGVYNEQFF. The CDR3 region has the DNA TGTGCCAGCAGCTTTCCAGGGGTCTACAATGAGCAGTTCTTC. Together with reference TRBV14 and TRBJ2-1, the CDR3 gives the full variable domain: EAGVTQFPSHSVIEKGQTVTLRCDPISGHDNLYWYRRVMGKEIKFLLHFVKESKQDESGMPNNRFLAERTGGTYSTLKVQPAELEDSGVYFCASSFPGVYNEQFFGPGTRLTVL.

This chain uses TRBV11-2 with TRBJ1-6, with D possibly being TRBD1 (5 bases). V lost 4 bases, J lost 7 bases, and 17 bases lay in between. The CDR3 consists of 16 residues. The germline CDR1 and CDR2 sequences are SGHAT and FQNNGV. This CDR3 is CASSSRDSRANSPLHF. The CDR3 DNA sequence: TGTGCCAGCAGCTCACGGGACTCCAGGGCCAATTCACCCCTCCACTTT.

This clone has just one count. This rearrangement joins TRBV2 to TRBJ1-6; D may be TRBD1 (5 bases). Per germline, CDR1 SNHLY and CDR2 FYNNEI. V dropped 8 bases and J dropped 5 bases, with 16 bases sitting between them. The length of the CDR3 is 15 residues. CDR3 nucleotide sequence: TGTGCCAGCGTTCGTCTAGGGGCAGATAATTCACCCCTCCACTTT. Its protein product is CASVRLGADNSPLHF.

The chain uses TRBV15 and TRBJ2-5; maybe TRBD1 (6 bases). The CDR3 is 15 amino acids. Trimming took 1 base from V and 5 from J, leaving 14 bases between them. The germline CDR1 and CDR2 sequences are LNHNV and YYDKDF (reference sequence). The CDR3, as DNA: TGTGCCACCAGCAGAGTTGGGGGCGCAGGGGAGACCCAGTACTTC. Its protein product is CATSRVGGAGETQYF.

J is TRBJ2-1 and V is TRBV2; 8 bases are a match to TRBD2. Trimming took 4 bases from V and 0 from J; bases not matched to a gene: 2. Germline values: CDR1 SNHLY, CDR2 FYNNEI. The CDR3 contains 15 residues. The CDR3 DNA follows: TGTGCCAGCAGTGGTACTAGCGGCTCCTACAATGAGCAGTTCTTC. It is translated as CASSGTSGSYNEQFF.

The CDR3 DNA reads TGCGCCAGCAGCCAACGCGACCACAGGGACAATGAGCAGTTCTTC. As protein: CASSQRDHRDNEQFF. This chain uses TRBV4-1 with TRBJ2-1; weak D call: TRBD1 (6 bases). This CDR3 contains 15 residues. V was cut by 2 bases and J by 5 bases, with 13 bases left in between. Per germline, CDR1 MGHRA and CDR2 YSYEKL.

V gene TRBV6-5 combines with J gene TRBJ1-3; 8 nucleotides align to TRBD1. This CDR3 is 15 amino acids long. CDR1 MNHEY and CDR2 SVGAGI come from the germline V gene. J gave up 4 bases and V 6 bases, and 8 bases lay outside the gene matches. This CDR3 reads CASRPGRTGGNTIYF. The CDR3 DNA sequence: TGTGCCAGCAGGCCAGGAAGGACAGGGGGAAACACCATATATTTT.

This clone was recorded a few times. The CDR3 loop is CASSGMGQGATEAFF. The CDR3 DNA sequence: TGTGCCAGCTCAGGAATGGGACAGGGGGCCACTGAAGCTTTCTTT. The V gene is TRBV18, the J gene TRBJ1-1; TRBD1 agrees at 12 bases. CDR1 and CDR2 (germline): KGHSH, LQKENI. After removal of 5 bases from V and 4 bases from J, the junction contained 5 bases not matched to a gene. The CDR3 spans 15 residues.

The chain has TRBV24-1 and TRBJ2-1; 10 bases fit TRBD2. The CDR3 runs 14 residues. The germline V gene has CDR1 KGHDR and CDR2 SFDVKD. With 6 bases clipped from V and 9 bases from J, the junction kept 7 bases outside the gene matches. In DNA form, the CDR3 reads TGTGCCACCAGTCATTACGTAGCGGGAGGTGAGCAGTTCTTC. Its protein product is CATSHYVAGGEQFF.

This chain connects TRBV19 to TRBJ2-7, with 11 bases identical to TRBD2. The germline V gene encodes CDR1 LNHDA and CDR2 SQIVND (reference sequence). With V trimmed by 5 bases and J by 0 bases, 12 bases remained unmatched. The CDR3 length is 18 residues. Here the CDR3 DNA reads TGTGCCAGTAGTGCCTCGGGACTAGCGGAAATTAGCTCCTACGAGCAGTACTTC. Translated: CASSASGLAEISSYEQYF.

This clone was seen once. The chain recombines TRBV7-9 with TRBJ1-4; possibly TRBD1 for D (6 bases). V shed 5 bases and J shed 7 bases, with 14 bases lying between them. The CDR3 loop spans 14 amino acids. Germline assignment: CDR1 SEHNR and CDR2 FQNEAQ (reference sequence). CDR3 sequence reads: CASSRGAGAEKLFF. DNA for the CDR3: TGTGCCAGCAGCCGGGGGGCAGGGGCTGAAAAACTGTTTTTT.

In the case of this clone: The junction shows a germline mismatch at one end, possibly a read error. The chain combines TRBV18 with TRBJ2-3; TRBD2 aligns across 9 bases. Per germline, CDR1 KGHSH and CDR2 LQKENI. The CDR3 loop spans 14 amino acids. CDR3 in DNA: TGTGCCAGCTCACCTGGTAGCGGGAGAGATTCGCAGTATTTT. Residues: CASSPGSGRDSQYF.

This chain joins TRBV7-9 and TRBJ1-2, with D possibly TRBD1 on 6 matching bases. This CDR3 has 16 residues. Germline lookup yields CDR1 SEHNR and CDR2 FQNEAQ (reference sequence). Trimming pared 5 bases from V and 3 bases from J, leaving 19 bases between. CDR3 bases: TGTGCCAGCAGCCCCCCCGGATGGACAGAAGACTATGGCTACACCTTC. This encodes CASSPPGWTEDYGYTF.

The gene calls are TRBV18 and TRBJ1-2; D perhaps matches TRBD1 (5 bases). The length of the CDR3 is 13 residues. Between the trimmed V and J ends, which lost 2 bases and 4 bases, there was a span of 8 bases. CDR1 KGHSH and CDR2 LQKENI come from the germline V gene. The CDR3 coding sequence is TGTGCCAGCTCACCAGGGGCGAGCTATGGCTACACCTTC. Translated, it gives CASSPGASYGYTF.

The V call is TRBV5-5, the J call TRBJ2-1; 8 bases are a match to TRBD2. V was clipped by 4 bases and J by 3 bases; unmatched bases: 6. This CDR3 has 15 residues. The germline gives CDR1 SGHKS, CDR2 YYEKEE (reference sequence). The CDR3 loop is CASSPGAGGYNEQFF. The DNA of the CDR3 is TGTGCCAGCAGCCCCGGCGCGGGAGGCTACAATGAGCAGTTCTTC.

This clone was seen once. This chain joins TRBV25-1 and TRBJ2-1; a weak D match, TRBD1 (5 bases). CDR1 and CDR2 (germline): MGHDK, SYGVNS. CDR3 length equals 16 residues. V shed 5 bases and J shed 6 bases, with 20 bases lying between them. The CDR3 loop reads CASSLTTGLVGNEQFF. CDR3 coding DNA: TGTGCCAGCAGTTTAACCACAGGTCTCGTAGGCAATGAGCAGTTCTTC.

The DNA of the CDR3 is TGTGCCAGCAGCTCCAGAGCGTACAATGAGCAGTTCTTC. Amino acid sequence: CASSSRAYNEQFF. The chain uses TRBV9 and TRBJ2-1; D gene ambiguous. Germline V gene data show CDR1 as SGDLS and CDR2 as YYNGEE. The CDR3 covers 13 residues. Trimming took off 4 bases at V and 4 bases at J, with 9 bases between the two ends.

The V and J genes are TRBV12-3 or TRBV12-4 and TRBJ1-3, with a tentative D call TRBD1 (5 bases). The CDR3 runs 13 residues. Trimming pared 4 bases from V and 9 bases from J, leaving 13 bases between. CDR3 DNA: TGTGCCAGCAGTTCCCTCCAGACAGCCACCATATATTTT. Translated: CASSSLQTATIYF.

The chain couples TRBV27 to TRBJ2-1; the match to TRBD2 covers 12 bases. CDR1 MNHEY and CDR2 SMNVEV come from the germline V gene (reference sequence). Trimming at V came to 2 bases and at J to 4 bases, leaving 6 bases not matched to a gene. The CDR3 is 17 amino acids. The CDR3 reads CASSLMGLAGGYNEQFF. The CDR3 DNA reads as TGTGCCAGCAGTTTAATGGGTCTAGCGGGAGGGTACAATGAGCAGTTCTTC.

The V and J genes are TRBV6-5 and TRBJ1-4; no clear D gene. This CDR3 has 13 residues. The germline V and J ends were trimmed by 2 bases and 6 bases, with 7 bases remaining between them. Looked up from germline, CDR1 is MNHEY and CDR2 is SVGAGI. CDR3 protein: CASSYQVYEKLFF. CDR3 nucleotide sequence: TGTGCCAGCAGTTACCAGGTTTATGAAAAACTGTTTTTT.

The rearrangement links TRBV7-8 to TRBJ2-3; a possible D gene is TRBD2 (6 bases). The V gene lost 6 bases and the J gene lost 6 bases, with 28 bases spanning the gap. Germline V CDR1 and CDR2: SGHVS, FQNEAQ. This CDR3 has 18 residues. CDR3 in amino acids: CASSPPSRGSPPSDTQYF. The CDR3 nucleotides read TGTGCCAGCAGTCCCCCTTCACGGGGGTCGCCTCCCTCTGATACGCAGTATTTT.

This clone was found a few times. The chain recombines TRBV7-2 with TRBJ2-1; TRBD2 agrees at 10 bases. Germline V gene lookup returns CDR1 SGHTA and CDR2 FQGNSA. V was pared by 9 bases and J by 0 bases, with 2 bases of the junction left unmatched. CDR3 length equals 14 residues. The CDR3 region is CASTSGNSYNEQFF. Here the CDR3 DNA reads TGTGCCAGTACTAGCGGGAACTCCTACAATGAGCAGTTCTTC.

A few counts support this clone. This chain links TRBV6-5 with TRBJ2-2; a possible D gene is TRBD1 (6 bases). The germline V and J ends were trimmed by 4 bases and 2 bases, with 14 bases remaining between them. CDR3 length equals 16 residues. CDR1 is MNHEY and CDR2 is SVGAGI in the germline V gene. DNA for the CDR3: TGTGCCAGCAGTTCTACAGGGTCGGGTAACACCGGGGAGCTGTTTTTT. Protein: CASSSTGSGNTGELFF.

This sequence joins TRBV28 and TRBJ1-3, with D perhaps TRBD1 (5 bases). The V gene lost 4 bases and the J gene lost 2 bases, with 15 bases spanning the gap. The germline CDR1 and CDR2 sequences are MDHEN and SYDVKM. This CDR3 spans 16 amino acids. The DNA for the CDR3 is TGTGCCAGCAGTTCCCCCCCAGGGATCGCTGGAAACACCATATATTTT. Its protein is CASSSPPGIAGNTIYF.

The V gene is TRBV18, the J gene TRBJ1-1; D is possibly TRBD1 (6 bases). The length of the CDR3 is 14 residues. Germline CDR1 and CDR2: KGHSH and LQKENI. Between the trimmed V and J ends, which lost 5 bases and 3 bases, there was a span of 13 bases. The CDR3 coding sequence is TGTGCCAGCTCAGAGATACAGGGTGACACTGAAGCTTTCTTT. Translated: CASSEIQGDTEAFF. Full variable domain (remainder filled in from reference TRBV18 and TRBJ1-1): NAGVMQNPRHLVRRRGQEARLRCSPMKGHSHVYWYRQLPEEGLKFMVYLQKENIIDESGMPKERFSAEFPKEGPSILRIQQVVRGDSAAYFCASSEIQGDTEAFFGQGTRLTVV.

The chain has TRBV11-2 and TRBJ2-7; possibly TRBD1 for D (6 bases). Trimming stripped 1 base from V and 2 bases from J, with 9 bases between. Germline CDR1 SGHAT, CDR2 FQNNGV. The length of the CDR3 is 14 residues. The CDR3 DNA sequence: TGTGCCAGCAGCTTAGGTGGGACAACCTACGAGCAGTACTTC. Encoded protein: CASSLGGTTYEQYF. Variable domain in full (rest from reference TRBV11-2 and TRBJ2-7): EAGVAQSPRYKIIEKRQSVAFWCNPISGHATLYWYQQILGQGPKLLIQFQNNGVVDDSQLPKDRFSAERLKGVDSTLKIQPAKLEDSAVYLCASSLGGTTYEQYFGPGTRLTVT.

CDR3 bases: TGTGCCAGCAGCGTAGTGGCGGGGGCGAACACCGGGGAGCTGTTTTTT. Translated, it gives CASSVVAGANTGELFF. The chain recombines TRBV9 with TRBJ2-2, with 7 bases matching TRBD2. Per germline, CDR1 SGDLS and CDR2 YYNGEE. With 0 bases clipped from V and 0 bases from J, the junction kept 2 bases outside the gene matches. The CDR3 has 16 residues.

The gene calls are TRBV18 and TRBJ2-1; the match to TRBD2 covers 9 bases. The germline CDR1 and CDR2 sequences are KGHSH and LQKENI. After removal of 2 bases from V and 4 bases from J, the junction contained 9 bases not matched to a gene. The CDR3 contains 17 residues. As DNA, the CDR3 is TGTGCCAGCTCACCAGTAGAGGGAGCGGGAGGATACAATGAGCAGTTCTTC. Translating gives CASSPVEGAGGYNEQFF.

The rearrangement joins TRBV7-9 to TRBJ2-7; TRBD2 aligns across 10 bases. Germline CDR1 is SEHNR and CDR2 is FQNEAQ (reference sequence). The ends lost 3 bases at V and 0 bases at J; junction bases unmatched: 2. This CDR3 region has 15 residues. CDR3 DNA: TGTGCCAGCAGCTTTTCTAGCGGGAGCTCCTACGAGCAGTACTTC. Its translation is CASSFSSGSSYEQYF.

The genes are TRBV21-1 and TRBJ2-7; the table's D call, TRBD2, was not checked against the DNA. TRBV21-1 is labeled a pseudogene. This CDR3 has 16 amino acids. The CDR3 sequence is CASRIGTSGMNITGDF. In nucleotides, the CDR3 is TGTGCCAGCAGAATAGGGACTAGCGGGATGAATATCACAGGGGACTTC.

The chain links TRBV19 to TRBJ2-1, with D possibly matching TRBD2 (5 bases). This CDR3 has 13 amino acids. V lost 2 bases to trimming and J lost 8 bases, with 10 bases between them. Germline V gene data show CDR1 as LNHDA and CDR2 as SQIVND (reference sequence). The CDR3 loop reads CASSILATHEQFF. The CDR3 DNA reads as TGTGCCAGTAGTATACTAGCTACCCATGAGCAGTTCTTC.